This T cell receptor beta chain was recorded in a study of beta chain features in type 1 diabetes. The germline gives CDR1 SGHDT, CDR2 YYEEEE. The CDR3 is 15 residues long. The V and J ends lost 2 bases and 2 bases respectively, with 12 bases between them. Reverse transcribing all isolated RNA meant expressed TCRB transcripts were sequenced. Here immunoSEQ multiplex PCR was the method, and the copy in TCRdb shows in-frame clones only, minus some. The sample records 250,000 to 300,000 clones, under 8.5% being singletons. This receptor was taken from a woman in her late teens or twenties in good health. This chain links TRBV5-6 with TRBJ2-3; no definite D call. The material sequenced was central memory CD4+ T cells from blood. The CDR3 DNA is TGTGCCAGCAGCTTCACCCTCCGTAACACAGATACGCAGTATTTT. Amino acid sequence: CASSFTLRNTDTQYF.